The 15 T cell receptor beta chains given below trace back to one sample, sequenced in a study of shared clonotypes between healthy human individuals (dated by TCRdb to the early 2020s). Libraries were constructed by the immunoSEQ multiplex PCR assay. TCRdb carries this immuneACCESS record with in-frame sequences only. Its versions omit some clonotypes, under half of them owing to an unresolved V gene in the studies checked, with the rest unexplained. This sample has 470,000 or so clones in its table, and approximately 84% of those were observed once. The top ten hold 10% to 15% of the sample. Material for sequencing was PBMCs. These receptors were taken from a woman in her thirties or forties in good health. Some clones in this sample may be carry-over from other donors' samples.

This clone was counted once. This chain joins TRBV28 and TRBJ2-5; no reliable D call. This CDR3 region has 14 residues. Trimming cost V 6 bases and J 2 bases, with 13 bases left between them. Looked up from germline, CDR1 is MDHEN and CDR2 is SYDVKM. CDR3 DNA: TGTGCCAGCAGCCACCTTGGAGATCAAGAGACCCAGTACTTC. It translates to CASSHLGDQETQYF.

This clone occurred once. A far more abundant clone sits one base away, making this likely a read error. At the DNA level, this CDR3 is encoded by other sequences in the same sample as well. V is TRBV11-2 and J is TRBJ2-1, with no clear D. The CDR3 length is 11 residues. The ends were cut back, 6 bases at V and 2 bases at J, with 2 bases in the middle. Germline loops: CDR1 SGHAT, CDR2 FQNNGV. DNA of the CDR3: TGTGCCAGCAGTGCCTACAATGAGCAGTTCTTC. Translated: CASSAYNEQFF. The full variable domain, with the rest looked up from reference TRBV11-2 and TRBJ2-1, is EAGVAQSPRYKIIEKRQSVAFWCNPISGHATLYWYQQILGQGPKLLIQFQNNGVVDDSQLPKDRFSAERLKGVDSTLKIQPAKLEDSAVYLCASSAYNEQFFGPGTRLTVL.

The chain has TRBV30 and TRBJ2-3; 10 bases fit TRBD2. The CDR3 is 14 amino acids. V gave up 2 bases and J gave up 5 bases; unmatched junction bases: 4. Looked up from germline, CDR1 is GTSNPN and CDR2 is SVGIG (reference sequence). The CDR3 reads CAWSLAGVGDTQYF. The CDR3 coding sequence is TGTGCCTGGAGTCTAGCGGGAGTGGGAGATACGCAGTATTTT.

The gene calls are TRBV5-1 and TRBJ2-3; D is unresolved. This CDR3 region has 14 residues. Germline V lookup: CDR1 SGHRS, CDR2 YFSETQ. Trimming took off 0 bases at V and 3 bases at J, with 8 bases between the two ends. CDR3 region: CASSLADSTDTQYF. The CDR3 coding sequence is TGCGCCAGCAGCTTGGCAGACTCGACAGATACGCAGTATTTT.

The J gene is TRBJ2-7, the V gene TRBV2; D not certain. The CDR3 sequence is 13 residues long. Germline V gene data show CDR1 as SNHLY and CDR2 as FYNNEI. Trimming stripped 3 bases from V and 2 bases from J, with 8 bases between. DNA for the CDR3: TGTGCCAGCAGTGATAGCATTCCCTACGAGCAGTACTTC. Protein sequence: CASSDSIPYEQYF.

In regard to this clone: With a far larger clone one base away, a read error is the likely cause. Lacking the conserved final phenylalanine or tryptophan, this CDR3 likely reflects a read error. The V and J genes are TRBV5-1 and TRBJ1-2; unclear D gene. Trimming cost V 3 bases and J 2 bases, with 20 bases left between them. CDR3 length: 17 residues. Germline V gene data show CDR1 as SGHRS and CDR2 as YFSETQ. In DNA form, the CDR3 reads TGCGCCAGCAGCTCGGACGGGTCCCTGGCGCAGAACTATGGCTACACCCTC. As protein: CASSSDGSLAQNYGYTL.

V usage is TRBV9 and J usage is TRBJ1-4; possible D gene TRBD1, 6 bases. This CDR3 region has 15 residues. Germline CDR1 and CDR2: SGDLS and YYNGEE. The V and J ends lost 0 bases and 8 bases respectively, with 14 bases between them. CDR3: CASSVVRGGEEKLFF. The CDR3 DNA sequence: TGTGCCAGCAGCGTAGTCAGGGGCGGTGAGGAAAAACTGTTTTTT.

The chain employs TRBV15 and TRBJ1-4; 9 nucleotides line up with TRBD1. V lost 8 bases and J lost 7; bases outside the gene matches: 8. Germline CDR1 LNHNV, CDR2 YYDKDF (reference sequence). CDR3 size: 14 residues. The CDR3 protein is CATGKTGGGEKLFF. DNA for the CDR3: TGTGCCACCGGTAAAACAGGGGGCGGTGAAAAACTGTTTTTT.

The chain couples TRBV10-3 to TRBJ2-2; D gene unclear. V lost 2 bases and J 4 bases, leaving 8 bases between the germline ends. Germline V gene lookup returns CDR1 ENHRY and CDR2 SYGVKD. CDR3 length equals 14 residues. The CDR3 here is CAISERIGTGELFF. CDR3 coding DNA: TGTGCCATCAGTGAGCGGATCGGCACCGGGGAGCTGTTTTTT.

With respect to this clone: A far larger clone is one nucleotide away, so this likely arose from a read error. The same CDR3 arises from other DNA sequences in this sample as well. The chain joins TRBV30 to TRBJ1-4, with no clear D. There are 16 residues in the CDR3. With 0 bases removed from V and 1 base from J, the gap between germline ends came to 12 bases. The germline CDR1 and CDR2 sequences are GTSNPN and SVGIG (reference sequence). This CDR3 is CAWSVAAHVTNEKLFF. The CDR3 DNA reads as TGTGCCTGGAGTGTAGCTGCCCACGTAACTAATGAAAAACTGTTTTTT.

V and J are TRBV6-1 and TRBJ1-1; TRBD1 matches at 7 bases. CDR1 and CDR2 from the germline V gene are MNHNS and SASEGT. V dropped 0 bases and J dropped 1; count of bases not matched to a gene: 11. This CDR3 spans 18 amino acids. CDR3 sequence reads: CASSEALRQGRGNTEAFF. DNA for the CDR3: TGTGCCAGCAGTGAAGCCCTGAGACAGGGAAGGGGGAACACTGAAGCTTTCTTT.

This chain's CDR3 is CAMGVGANYGYTF. CDR3 DNA: TGTGCCATGGGGGTGGGAGCTAACTATGGCTACACCTTC. This chain joins TRBV10-3 and TRBJ1-2, with D perhaps TRBD1 (5 bases). From germline, CDR1 is ENHRY and CDR2 SYGVKD. CDR3 length equals 13 residues. The V and J ends lost 9 bases and 0 bases respectively, with 11 bases between them.

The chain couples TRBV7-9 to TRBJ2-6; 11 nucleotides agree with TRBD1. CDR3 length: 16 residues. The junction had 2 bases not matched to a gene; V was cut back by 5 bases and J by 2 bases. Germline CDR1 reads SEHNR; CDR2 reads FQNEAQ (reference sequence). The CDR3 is CASSRTGGAGANVLTF. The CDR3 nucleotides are TGTGCCAGCAGCCGGACAGGGGGCGCTGGGGCCAACGTCCTGACTTTC.

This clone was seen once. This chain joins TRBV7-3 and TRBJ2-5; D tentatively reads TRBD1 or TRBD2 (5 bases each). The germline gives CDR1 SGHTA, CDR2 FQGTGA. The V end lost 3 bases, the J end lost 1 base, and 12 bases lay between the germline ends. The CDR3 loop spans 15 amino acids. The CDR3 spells CASSLGVAPQETQYF. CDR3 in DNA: TGTGCCAGCAGCTTGGGGGTAGCCCCCCAAGAGACCCAGTACTTC.

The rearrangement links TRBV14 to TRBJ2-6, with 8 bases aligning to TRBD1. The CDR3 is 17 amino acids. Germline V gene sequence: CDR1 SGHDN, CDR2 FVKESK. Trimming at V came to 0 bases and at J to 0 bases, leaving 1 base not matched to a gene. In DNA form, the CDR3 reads TGTGCCAGCAGCCAAGAGCAGGGGGCCTCTGGGGCCAACGTCCTGACTTTC. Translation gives CASSQEQGASGANVLTF. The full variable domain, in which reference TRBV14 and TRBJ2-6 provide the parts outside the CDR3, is EAGVTQFPSHSVIEKGQTVTLRCDPISGHDNLYWYRRVMGKEIKFLLHFVKESKQDESGMPNNRFLAERTGGTYSTLKVQPAELEDSGVYFCASSQEQGASGANVLTFGAGSRLTVL.